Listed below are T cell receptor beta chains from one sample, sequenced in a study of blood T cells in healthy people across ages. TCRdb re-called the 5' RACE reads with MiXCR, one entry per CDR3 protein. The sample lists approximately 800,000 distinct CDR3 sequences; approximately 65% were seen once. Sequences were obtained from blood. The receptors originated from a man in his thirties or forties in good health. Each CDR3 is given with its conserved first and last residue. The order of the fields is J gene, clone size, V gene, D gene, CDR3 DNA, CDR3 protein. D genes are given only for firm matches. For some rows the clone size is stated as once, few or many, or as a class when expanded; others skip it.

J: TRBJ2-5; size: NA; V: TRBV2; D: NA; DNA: TGTGCCAGTACAGGAGGGGGGCCGTACGAGACCCAGTACTTC; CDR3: CASTGGGPYETQYF
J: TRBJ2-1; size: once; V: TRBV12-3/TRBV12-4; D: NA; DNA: TGTGCCAGCAGCCGAGGACTCCCCGACAATGAGCAGTTCTTC; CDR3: CASSRGLPDNEQFF
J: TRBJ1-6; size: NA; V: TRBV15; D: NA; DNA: TGTGCCACCAGCAGGGCTGACAGGAATTCACCCCTCCACTTT; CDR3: CATSRADRNSPLHF
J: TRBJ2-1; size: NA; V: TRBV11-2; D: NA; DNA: TGTGCCAGCAGCTACTCAGACAGTCGCTACAATGAGCAGTTCTTC; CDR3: CASSYSDSRYNEQFF
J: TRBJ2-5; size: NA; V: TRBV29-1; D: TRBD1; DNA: TGCAGCGTTGTTGAGGGGGCGCGGGAGACCCAGTACTTC; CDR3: CSVVEGARETQYF
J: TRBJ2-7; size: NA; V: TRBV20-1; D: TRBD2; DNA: TGCAGTGCTAGCATCCCGGGACTATCCTACGAGCAGTACTTC; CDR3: CSASIPGLSYEQYF
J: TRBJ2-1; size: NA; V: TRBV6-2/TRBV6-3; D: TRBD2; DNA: TGTGCCAGCGTGCCTACCCGCGGGGGGGTATGGGATGAGCAGTTCTTC; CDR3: CASVPTRGGVWDEQFF
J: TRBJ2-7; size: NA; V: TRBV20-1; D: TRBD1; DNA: TGCAGTGCTATCCTTGGGACAGGGGGGGTCTACGAGCAGTACTTC; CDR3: CSAILGTGGVYEQYF
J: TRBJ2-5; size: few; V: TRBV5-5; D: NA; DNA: TGTGCCAGCAGCTTGAACAACCAAGAGACCCAGTACTTC; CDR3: CASSLNNQETQYF
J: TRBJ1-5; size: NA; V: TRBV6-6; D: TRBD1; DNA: TGTGCCAGCAGTTACTGGGGGGACAGGGCCAGCAATCAGCCCCAGCATTTT; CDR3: CASSYWGDRASNQPQHF
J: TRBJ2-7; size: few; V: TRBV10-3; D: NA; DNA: TGTGCCATCAGTGAGTTCCACGAGCAGTACTTC; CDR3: CAISEFHEQYF
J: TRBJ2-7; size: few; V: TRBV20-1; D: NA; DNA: TGCAGTGCCCCACTAGGGAGCGAGCAGTACTTC; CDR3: CSAPLGSEQYF
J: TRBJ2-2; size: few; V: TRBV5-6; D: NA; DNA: TGTGCCAGCAGCTTACGGCCTTTCAAAAACACCGGGGAGCTGTTTTTT; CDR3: CASSLRPFKNTGELFF
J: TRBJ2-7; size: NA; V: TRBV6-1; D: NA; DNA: TGTGCCAGCAGGGACCCGAGACAGACCTACGAGCAGTACTTC; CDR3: CASRDPRQTYEQYF
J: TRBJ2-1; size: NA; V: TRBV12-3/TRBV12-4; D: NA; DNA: TGTGCCAGCAGTTTAAATTTGGGGGATGAGCAGTTCTTC; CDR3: CASSLNLGDEQFF
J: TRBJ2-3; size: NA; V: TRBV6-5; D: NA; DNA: TGTGCCAGCAGTTACTCGTACAGTAGCACAGATACGCAGTATTTT; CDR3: CASSYSYSSTDTQYF
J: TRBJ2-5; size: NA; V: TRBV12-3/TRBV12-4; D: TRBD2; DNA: TGTGCCAGCAGTTTAGCGCTAGCGGGGCCAGAGACCCAGTACTTC; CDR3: CASSLALAGPETQYF
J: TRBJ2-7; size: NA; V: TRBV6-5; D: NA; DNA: TGTGCCAGCAGTTACTCCGGGACATTCCACGAGCAGTACTTC; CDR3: CASSYSGTFHEQYF
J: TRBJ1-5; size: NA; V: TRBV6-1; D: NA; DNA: TGTGCCAGCAGTGAAACAGGGCGTCAGCCCCAGCATTTT; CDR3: CASSETGRQPQHF
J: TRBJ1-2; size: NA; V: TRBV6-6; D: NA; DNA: TGTGCCAGCAGCCCACAGCCGTCTTACGACTACACCTTC; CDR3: CASSPQPSYDYTF
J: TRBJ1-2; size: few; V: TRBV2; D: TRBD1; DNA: TGTGCCAGCAGTTGGACAGGGAGCGGCTACTATGGCTACACCTTC; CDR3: CASSWTGSGYYGYTF
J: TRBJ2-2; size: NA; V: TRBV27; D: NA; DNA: TGTGCCAGCACTGACCAGGGGACCGGGGAGCTGTTTTTT; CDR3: CASTDQGTGELFF
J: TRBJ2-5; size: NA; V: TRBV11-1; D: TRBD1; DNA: TGTGCCAGCAGCCCGACAGGGGTCTCTGAGACCCAGTACTTC; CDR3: CASSPTGVSETQYF
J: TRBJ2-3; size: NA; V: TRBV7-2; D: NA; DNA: TGTGCCAGCAGCTTGGGAAATAGCGGCACAGATACGCAGTATTTT; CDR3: CASSLGNSGTDTQYF
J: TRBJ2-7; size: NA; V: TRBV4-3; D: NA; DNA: TGCGCCAGCAGCCAGCTTGACAGCAAGGGCTACGAGCAGTACTTC; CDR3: CASSQLDSKGYEQYF
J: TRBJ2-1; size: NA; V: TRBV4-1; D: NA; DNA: TGCGCCAGCAGCCAAGCCGGGGATGAGCAGTTCTTC; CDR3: CASSQAGDEQFF